The present T cell receptor beta chain was sequenced within a study of long-term antiretroviral therapy in people with HIV. Study overall: There is a gap of about a decade between the earliest samples and the later 2015 immediate-ART recommendation. Study conclusions and caveats: Whereas controls had wider CDR3 length ranges, HIV repertoires had narrower ones. No data were available on ART adherence, viral resistance or therapy changes.

V lost 7 bases to trimming and J lost 4 bases, with 13 bases between them. The V gene's germline CDR1 is SEHNR and CDR2 FQNEAQ (reference sequence). The CDR3 totals 13 residues. Sequencing relied on immunoSEQ assay v3.0, run at survey level. TCRdb's table, derived via immunoSEQ multiplex PCR, lists solely in-frame clones and lacks some. The sample holds around 30,000 clones, 95% seen once. About this clone: Its antigen is currently unknown.

The TCR comes from a man between 25 and 39 years old with HIV. Sequenced material: unsorted PBMCs, taken 5.3 years after starting antiretroviral therapy. This chain joins TRBV7-9 and TRBJ1-2; no definite D call. The CDR3 protein is CASTGYGSYGYTF. CDR3 coding DNA: TGTGCCAGCACCGGATACGGGTCCTATGGCTACACCTTC. The full variable domain, completed using reference TRBV7-9 and TRBJ1-2, is DTGVSQNPRHKITKRGQNVTFRCDPISEHNRLYWYRQTLGQGPEFLTYFQNEAQLEKSRLLSDRFSAERPKGSFSTLEIQRTEQGDSAMYLCASTGYGSYGYTFGSGTRLTVV.